Following are 32 T cell receptor beta chains from one sample sequenced in a study of T cell responses to AZD1222 COVID-19 vaccine. The data were produced by immunoSEQ multiplex PCR, yet TCRdb's version contains in-frame clones alone and is incomplete. The sample records 150,000 or so clones, roughly 90% being singletons. The sequences come from peripheral blood, collected 28 days after the second AZD1222 dose. These receptor sequences come from an adult who received the AZD1222 COVID-19 vaccine.

The chain recombines TRBV7-9 with TRBJ2-2; perhaps D is TRBD1 or TRBD2 (5 bases each). Trimming left V 5 bases short and J 4 bases short, with 14 bases between. CDR3 length equals 15 residues. In germline, CDR1 is SEHNR, CDR2 FQNEAQ (reference sequence). CDR3 bases: TGTGCCAGCAGCCACCAGAGGGGAAGCACCGGGGAGCTGTTTTTT. This translates into CASSHQRGSTGELFF. The full variable domain, in which reference TRBV7-9 and TRBJ2-2 provide the parts outside the CDR3, is DTGVSQNPRHKITKRGQNVTFRCDPISEHNRLYWYRQTLGQGPEFLTYFQNEAQLEKSRLLSDRFSAERPKGSFSTLEIQRTEQGDSAMYLCASSHQRGSTGELFFGEGSRLTVL.

V is TRBV6-5 and J is TRBJ1-3, with D tentatively TRBD1 (6 bases). Deletions cut 5 bases from V and 4 bases from J, with 12 bases between. Germline CDR1 and CDR2: MNHEY and SVGAGI. The CDR3 extends over 14 amino acids. The CDR3: CASSLQGRGNTIYF. The CDR3 DNA sequence: TGTGCCAGCAGTCTACAGGGCCGAGGAAACACCATATATTTT.

The chain has TRBV30 and TRBJ2-7; no clear D gene. Germline V gene lookup returns CDR1 GTSNPN and CDR2 SVGIG (reference sequence). The CDR3 consists of 12 residues. V was clipped by 2 bases and J by 3 bases, with 8 bases between them. The CDR3 DNA reads as TGTGCCTGGAGTTCGTTCATCTACGAGCAGTACTTC. This encodes CAWSSFIYEQYF.

V gene TRBV5-6 combines with J gene TRBJ1-2, with no clear D. The CDR3 runs to 17 residues. Trimming cost V 4 bases and J 0 bases, with 19 bases left between them. Germline-derived CDR1 and CDR2 are SGHDT and YYEEEE. The CDR3 coding sequence is TGTGCCAGCAGCACGAAGAACCGCCAACTAGCTAACTATGGCTACACCTTC. Translating it yields CASSTKNRQLANYGYTF.

The rearrangement joins TRBV5-1 to TRBJ1-2; no reliable D call. Trimming removed 0 bases from V and 0 bases from J, with 18 bases in between. Per the germline V gene, CDR1 is SGHRS and CDR2 is YFSETQ. The CDR3 loop spans 18 amino acids. In DNA form, the CDR3 reads TGCGCCAGCAGCTTGGACGTCAGGCGTGAGAGGGCTAACTATGGCTACACCTTC. Residues: CASSLDVRRERANYGYTF.

This chain uses TRBV2 with TRBJ2-3; 9 bases are a match to TRBD2. The CDR3 runs 16 residues. V dropped 4 bases and J dropped 4; count of bases not matched to a gene: 9. Germline V gives CDR1 SNHLY, CDR2 FYNNEI. The CDR3 bases are TGTGCCAGCAGTGGGGGCCTAGCGGGACCCCCAGATACGCAGTATTTT. It encodes CASSGGLAGPPDTQYF.

The chain carries TRBV5-6 and TRBJ1-4; TRBD1 is a possible D gene (6 bases). This CDR3 is 19 amino acids long. Germline lookup yields CDR1 SGHDT and CDR2 YYEEEE. V was trimmed by 2 bases and J by 0 bases, leaving 20 bases between them. CDR3 sequence: CASSLTVRRGGPTNEKLFF. CDR3 DNA: TGTGCCAGCAGCTTAACCGTCCGGAGAGGGGGTCCAACTAATGAAAAACTGTTTTTT. The whole variable domain, filled in from reference TRBV5-6 and TRBJ1-4, reads DAGVTQSPTHLIKTRGQQVTLRCSPKSGHDTVSWYQQALGQGPQFIFQYYEEEERQRGNFPDRFSGHQFPNYSSELNVNALLLGDSALYLCASSLTVRRGGPTNEKLFFGSGTQLSVL.

The rearrangement links TRBV6-6 to TRBJ2-7; 7 bases fit TRBD1. With 5 bases clipped from V and 9 bases from J, the junction kept 13 bases outside the gene matches. The CDR3 runs to 14 residues. The germline V gene encodes CDR1 MNHNY and CDR2 SVGAGI (reference sequence). In DNA, the CDR3 is TGTGCCAGCAGTCCCGGGACAGTCCCAGCCTGGCAGTACTTC. It is translated as CASSPGTVPAWQYF.

This chain connects TRBV6-5 to TRBJ1-2, with 7 bases matching TRBD1. The V gene end was trimmed by 6 bases and the J gene end by 7 bases; junction bases not matched to a gene: 11. Germline V gene lookup returns CDR1 MNHEY and CDR2 SVGAGI. This CDR3 is built from 14 residues. CDR3 region: CASSTQTGKGGYTF. The CDR3 nucleotides are TGTGCCAGCAGCACACAGACAGGGAAGGGTGGCTACACCTTC.

This rearrangement joins TRBV6-5 to TRBJ2-5; the match to TRBD1 covers 7 bases. Germline CDR1 reads MNHEY; CDR2 reads SVGAGI. CDR3 size: 13 residues. The junction had 5 bases not matched to a gene; V was cut back by 5 bases and J by 5 bases. The CDR3 reads CASSKTGWETQYF. The DNA of the CDR3 is TGTGCCAGCAGTAAGACAGGGTGGGAGACCCAGTACTTC.

The chain is built from TRBV2 and TRBJ1-2; D is uncertain. The CDR3 is 15 amino acids. V shed 7 bases and J shed 8 bases, with 23 bases lying between them. From germline, CDR1 is SNHLY and CDR2 FYNNEI. The CDR3 bases are TGTGCCAGCAATCAGGAGGGAAGGAACTTTGGCGGCTACACCTTC. Translation gives CASNQEGRNFGGYTF. The complete variable domain, with remaining parts taken from reference TRBV2 and TRBJ1-2, reads EPEVTQTPSHQVTQMGQEVILRCVPISNHLYFYWYRQILGQKVEFLVSFYNNEISEKSEIFDDQFSVERPDGSNFTLKIRSTKLEDSAMYFCASNQEGRNFGGYTFGSGTRLTVV.

The chain couples TRBV6-2 or TRBV6-3 to TRBJ2-2, with D perhaps matching TRBD2 (6 bases). Germline CDR1 MNHEY, CDR2 SVGEGT. This CDR3 spans 17 amino acids. The V end was cut by 0 bases, the J end by 5 bases, with 16 bases between. The CDR3 nucleotides read TGTGCCAGCAGTTACTCGGGTCTGGCGGGATGGACCGGGGAGCTGTTTTTT. It is translated as CASSYSGLAGWTGELFF.

The chain combines TRBV15 with TRBJ2-5; a possible D gene is TRBD2 (7 bases). Trimming removed 0 bases from V and 4 bases from J, with 12 bases in between. There are 15 residues in the CDR3. From germline, CDR1 is LNHNV and CDR2 YYDKDF (reference sequence). DNA of the CDR3: TGTGCCACCAGCAGAGATCTCGGGGGGCGAGAGACCCAGTACTTC. Encoded protein: CATSRDLGGRETQYF.

The genes are TRBV6-2 or TRBV6-3 and TRBJ1-1, with a possible D match to TRBD1 (6 bases). V gave up 2 bases and J gave up 3 bases, with 13 bases separating them. The CDR3 loop spans 15 amino acids. Germline V gene data show CDR1 as MNHEY and CDR2 as SVGEGT. The CDR3: CASSYQGGGHTEAFF. CDR3 nucleotide sequence: TGTGCCAGCAGTTACCAGGGAGGGGGTCACACTGAAGCTTTCTTT.

V and J are TRBV7-9 and TRBJ1-5; D unresolved. The CDR3 consists of 15 residues. Trimming took off 1 base at V and 3 bases at J, with 10 bases between the two ends. Germline values: CDR1 SEHNR, CDR2 FQNEAQ (reference sequence). DNA of the CDR3: TGTGCCAGCAGCTTAGGAGGAGGCGTCAATCAGCCCCAGCATTTT. Translating it yields CASSLGGGVNQPQHF. Full variable domain (rest looked up from reference TRBV7-9 and TRBJ1-5): DTGVSQNPRHKITKRGQNVTFRCDPISEHNRLYWYRQTLGQGPEFLTYFQNEAQLEKSRLLSDRFSAERPKGSFSTLEIQRTEQGDSAMYLCASSLGGGVNQPQHFGDGTRLSIL.

The chain links TRBV4-1 to TRBJ1-4; D call uncertain. This CDR3 is 16 amino acids long. Germline values: CDR1 MGHRA, CDR2 YSYEKL. Trimming pared 0 bases from V and 0 bases from J, leaving 8 bases between. CDR3 DNA: TGCGCCAGCAGCCAAGAAAGCTGGGCAACTAATGAAAAACTGTTTTTT. Encoded protein: CASSQESWATNEKLFF.

The chain has TRBV27 and TRBJ1-6; tentative D call: TRBD1 (5 bases). Trimming took 5 bases from V and 7 from J, leaving 15 bases between them. The CDR3 has 15 amino acids. Germline loops: CDR1 MNHEY, CDR2 SMNVEV (reference sequence). The CDR3: CASSSRQTPNSPLHF. The CDR3 coding sequence is TGTGCCAGCAGTAGCCGACAGACGCCCAATTCACCCCTCCACTTT.

A few counts support this clone. The chain recombines TRBV18 with TRBJ2-5, with D maybe TRBD1 (6 bases). Germline V gene sequence: CDR1 KGHSH, CDR2 LQKENI. CDR3 length equals 13 residues. V lost 7 bases to trimming and J lost 1 base, with 10 bases between them. The CDR3 nucleotides are TGTGCCAGCTGTGGGACAATCCAAGAGACCCAGTACTTC. Residues: CASCGTIQETQYF.

This clone was counted a few times. CDR3 region: CASSLSLAGSPDTQYF. For the CDR3, the DNA is TGTGCCAGCAGCTTGTCGTTGGCGGGGAGTCCAGATACGCAGTATTTT. The rearrangement links TRBV5-8 to TRBJ2-3, with D possibly matching TRBD2 (6 bases). This CDR3 is 16 amino acids long. V was clipped by 1 base and J by 4 bases, with 16 bases between them. The germline CDR1 and CDR2 sequences are SGHTS and YDEGEE.

The chain links TRBV5-1 to TRBJ2-3, with D perhaps TRBD1 (7 bases). This CDR3 is 15 amino acids long. CDR1 SGHRS and CDR2 YFSETQ come from the germline V gene. The ends were cut back, 2 bases at V and 1 base at J, with 11 bases in the middle. CDR3 region: CASSFQGGGTDTQYF. The CDR3 coding sequence is TGCGCCAGCAGCTTCCAGGGGGGAGGCACAGATACGCAGTATTTT.

The chain carries TRBV30 and TRBJ1-1; no clear D. Trimming shortened V by 7 bases and J by 4 bases, and 13 bases separated the two germline ends. This CDR3 spans 12 amino acids. Germline CDR1 and CDR2: GTSNPN and SVGIG (reference sequence). This chain's CDR3 is CAFERYSTEAFF. CDR3 DNA sequence: TGTGCCTTTGAGAGGTATAGCACTGAAGCTTTCTTT.

This clone was counted a few times. The CDR3 nucleotides read TGTGCCAGCAGCCGGCAACCCGGACCACAAGAGACCCAGTACTTC. Its protein is CASSRQPGPQETQYF. V gene TRBV3-1 (or the pseudogene TRBV3-2) combines with J gene TRBJ2-5; no reliable D call. CDR3 length: 15 amino acids. With 4 bases removed from V and 2 bases from J, the gap between germline ends came to 14 bases. Germline CDR1 and CDR2: LGHDT and YNNKEL (reference sequence).

The CDR3 region is CASSDISKETQYF. The DNA of the CDR3 is TGTGCCAGCAGTGACATCTCTAAAGAGACCCAGTACTTC. The chain recombines TRBV25-1 with TRBJ2-5; D unclear. In germline, CDR1 is MGHDK, CDR2 SYGVNS. V gave up 3 bases and J gave up 3 bases, with 8 bases separating them. This CDR3 is 13 amino acids long.

This chain uses TRBV19 with TRBJ2-1, with D possibly being TRBD1 or TRBD2 (6 bases each). The CDR3 spans 13 residues. CDR1 and CDR2 (germline): LNHDA, SQIVND (reference sequence). V lost 5 bases, J lost 9 bases, and 14 bases lay in between. The chain's CDR3 is CASSSGAASEQFF. The CDR3 region has the DNA TGTGCCAGTAGTTCGGGGGCTGCCAGTGAGCAGTTCTTC.

The V gene is TRBV19, the J gene TRBJ2-5, with 8 bases matching TRBD1. The CDR3 spans 13 residues. The ends lost 8 bases at V and 5 bases at J; junction bases unmatched: 7. Germline lookup yields CDR1 LNHDA and CDR2 SQIVND (reference sequence). The CDR3 sequence is CASGRGPGETQYF. In nucleotides, the CDR3 is TGTGCCAGTGGCAGGGGGCCGGGGGAGACCCAGTACTTC.

The CDR3 DNA reads as TGTGCCAGCAGCGTAGAGGGGACGCGTTACAATGAGCAGTTCTTC. It encodes CASSVEGTRYNEQFF. V usage is TRBV9 and J usage is TRBJ2-1, with D tentatively TRBD1 or TRBD2 (5 bases each). In germline, CDR1 is SGDLS, CDR2 YYNGEE. The CDR3 has 15 amino acids. V was shortened by 0 bases and J by 4 bases, with 11 bases between the two germline ends.

The genes are TRBV5-1 and TRBJ2-1, with D unresolved. Germline CDR1 SGHRS, CDR2 YFSETQ. The CDR3 runs 12 residues. V dropped 4 bases and J dropped 7 bases, with 9 bases sitting between them. The CDR3 here is CASSRQTNEQFF. CDR3 bases: TGCGCCAGCAGCCGGCAGACAAATGAGCAGTTCTTC.

DNA for the CDR3: TGTGCCAGCAGCGTACCGAAGTGGGGACGGACGGAGTTTGAAGCTTTCTTT. Translation: CASSVPKWGRTEFEAFF. The gene calls are TRBV9 and TRBJ1-1; perhaps TRBD1 as D (5 bases). The V gene's germline CDR1 is SGDLS and CDR2 YYNGEE. This CDR3 has 17 amino acids. The V end was cut by 1 base, the J end by 7 bases, with 23 bases between.

The chain joins TRBV11-2 to TRBJ1-1; possibly TRBD1 for D (6 bases). This CDR3 has 15 amino acids. Trimming cost V 6 bases and J 2 bases, with 16 bases left between them. Germline CDR1 reads SGHAT; CDR2 reads FQNNGV. Here the CDR3 reads CASSSWGGRNTEAFF. DNA for the CDR3: TGTGCCAGCAGTTCATGGGGGGGCCGAAACACTGAAGCTTTCTTT.

The chain uses TRBV5-6 and TRBJ2-7, with 11 bases identical to TRBD2. The junction had 8 bases not matched to a gene; V was cut back by 4 bases and J by 2 bases. Germline values: CDR1 SGHDT, CDR2 YYEEEE. The CDR3 is made up of 16 amino acids. The DNA for the CDR3 is TGTGCCAGCAGCCAATCCGGGACTAGCGGACCCTACGAGCAGTACTTC. Protein product: CASSQSGTSGPYEQYF. Looking up the rest from reference TRBV5-6 and TRBJ2-7 gives the full variable domain: DAGVTQSPTHLIKTRGQQVTLRCSPKSGHDTVSWYQQALGQGPQFIFQYYEEEERQRGNFPDRFSGHQFPNYSSELNVNALLLGDSALYLCASSQSGTSGPYEQYFGPGTRLTVT.

The CDR3 DNA is TGTGCCAGCAGCTCCGGGACCGAAATTAAGTTCTTC. Protein product: CASSSGTEIKFF. The V gene is TRBV7-3, the J gene TRBJ2-1, with D possibly called TRBD1 or TRBD2 (5 bases each). In germline, CDR1 is SGHTA, CDR2 FQGTGA. The CDR3 loop spans 12 amino acids. Trimming cost V 4 bases and J 14 bases, with 15 bases left between them.

V usage is TRBV6-6 and J usage is TRBJ1-5; D perhaps matches TRBD1 (5 bases). Between the trimmed V and J ends, which lost 7 bases and 4 bases, there was a span of 14 bases. CDR1 and CDR2 (germline): MNHNY, SVGAGI (reference sequence). This CDR3 has 14 residues. CDR3 DNA: TGTGCCAGCACACAGGCCCAACATAATCAGCCCCAGCATTTT. This sequence encodes CASTQAQHNQPQHF.